Each of the 14 T cell receptor beta chains below was sequenced from the same sample in a study of T cell repertoires in cytomegalovirus infection. Each CDR3 protein is one row after TCRdb ran MiXCR on the reads. The data hold fewer than 250,000 distinct CDR3 sequences, with approximately 24% observed a single time. The specimen was CD8+ T cells from PBMCs. The receptor set was obtained from a human donor in good health (CMV status not recorded). Some clones in this sample may be carry-over from other donors' samples.

Concerning this clonotype: Given a much more abundant clone one base away, this may be a read error. The chain recombines TRBV7-2 with TRBJ1-1; a weak D match, TRBD1 (5 bases). This CDR3 region has 19 residues. V was clipped by 1 base and J by 3 bases, with 24 bases between them. Per germline, CDR1 SGHTA and CDR2 FQGNSA. In nucleotides, the CDR3 is TGTGCCAGCAGCTTAGGAATACGGGTGGGGGGGGACCATGACACTGAAGCTTTCTTT. It translates to CASSLGIRVGGDHDTEAFF.

The chain combines TRBV11-2 with TRBJ2-1; 7 positions agree with TRBD1. The CDR3 has 13 amino acids. CDR1 SGHAT and CDR2 FQNNGV come from the germline V gene. V lost 3 bases to trimming and J lost 7 bases; unmatched junction nucleotides: 3. The CDR3 region is CASSFEQGNEQFF. CDR3 DNA: TGTGCCAGCAGCTTTGAACAGGGGAATGAGCAGTTCTTC.

The chain has TRBV7-6 and TRBJ2-7; no firm D call. Trimming cost V 5 bases and J 4 bases, with 18 bases left between them. Germline V gene lookup returns CDR1 SGHVS and CDR2 FNYEAQ. The CDR3 runs 15 residues. Written as DNA, the CDR3 is TGTGCCAGCAGCCACCCGTTAAGGAGCCCGTACGAGCAGTACTTC. Its translation is CASSHPLRSPYEQYF.

This clonotype was observed a few times. The chain couples TRBV7-6 to TRBJ1-1; D is undetermined. Germline V gene sequence: CDR1 SGHVS, CDR2 FNYEAQ. The CDR3 loop spans 12 amino acids. V was pared by 5 bases and J by 4 bases, with 8 bases between. The CDR3 reads CASSPPATEAFF. In DNA, the CDR3 is TGTGCCAGCAGCCCGCCAGCCACTGAAGCTTTCTTT.

The chain joins TRBV30 to TRBJ2-7; a possible D gene is TRBD1 (6 bases). V lost 4 bases and J lost 3, with 10 bases in between. This CDR3 has 12 amino acids. CDR1 is GTSNPN, CDR2 SVGIG, per germline (reference sequence). As DNA, the CDR3 is TGTGCCTGGAATACAGGGATCTACGAGCAGTACTTC. It specifies CAWNTGIYEQYF.

This clonotype was counted only a few times. The gene calls are TRBV6-1 and TRBJ2-7; no clear D. The germline V gene encodes CDR1 MNHNS and CDR2 SASEGT. The CDR3 extends over 12 amino acids. Trimming shortened V by 8 bases and J by 0 bases, and 8 bases separated the two germline ends. CDR3 nucleotide sequence: TGTGCCAGCTTGGCCAGCTCCTACGAGCAGTACTTC. Residues: CASLASSYEQYF.

This clonotype occurred many times. J is TRBJ2-7 and V is TRBV7-9; D possibly corresponds to TRBD1 (6 bases). CDR3 length: 17 residues. Trimming took off 5 bases at V and 1 base at J, with 21 bases between the two ends. Germline assignment: CDR1 SEHNR and CDR2 FQNEAQ (reference sequence). This chain's CDR3 is CASSAPSQGPRSYEQYF. The CDR3 DNA follows: TGTGCCAGCAGCGCCCCATCCCAGGGGCCGAGGTCCTACGAGCAGTACTTC.

This clonotype has at least ten counts. The chain is built from TRBV2 and TRBJ1-1; D remains unclear. The CDR3 runs 12 residues. The germline gives CDR1 SNHLY, CDR2 FYNNEI. V gave up 4 bases and J gave up 5 bases, with 8 bases separating them. CDR3 amino acids: CASSVGETEAFF. The DNA of the CDR3 is TGTGCCAGCAGTGTCGGGGAGACTGAAGCTTTCTTT. The full variable domain, with the rest looked up from reference TRBV2 and TRBJ1-1, is EPEVTQTPSHQVTQMGQEVILRCVPISNHLYFYWYRQILGQKVEFLVSFYNNEISEKSEIFDDQFSVERPDGSNFTLKIRSTKLEDSAMYFCASSVGETEAFFGQGTRLTVV.

This clonotype has just a few counts. V gene TRBV6-6 combines with J gene TRBJ1-6, with a possible D match to TRBD1 (5 bases). The length of the CDR3 is 14 residues. V lost 8 bases to trimming and J lost 9 bases, with 17 bases between them. In germline, CDR1 is MNHNY, CDR2 SVGAGI (reference sequence). This CDR3 reads CASQTTGGGSPLHF. The CDR3 coding sequence is TGTGCCAGCCAGACTACCGGTGGGGGTTCACCCCTCCACTTT.

Many counts were recorded for this clonotype. The chain recombines TRBV7-6 with TRBJ2-5; D possibly corresponds to TRBD1 (6 bases). CDR1 is SGHVS, CDR2 FNYEAQ, per germline. V was pared by 2 bases and J by 5 bases, with 12 bases between. The CDR3 consists of 14 residues. DNA for the CDR3: TGTGCCAGCAGCTTACTGAGGGACAAGGAGACCCAGTACTTC. This codes for CASSLLRDKETQYF.

The chain combines TRBV6-5 with TRBJ2-5; possible D gene TRBD2, 6 bases. This CDR3 region has 12 residues. With 10 bases removed from V and 5 bases from J, the gap between germline ends came to 14 bases. Germline CDR1 MNHEY, CDR2 SVGAGI. Here the CDR3 reads CATMGGIETQYF. The CDR3 coding sequence is TGTGCCACCATGGGGGGAATCGAGACCCAGTACTTC.

This clonotype was seen repeatedly, ten times or more. The chain has TRBV2 and TRBJ1-1; D remains ambiguous. Looked up from germline, CDR1 is SNHLY and CDR2 is FYNNEI. Trimming removed 6 bases at V and 9 bases at J, with 11 bases between. The CDR3 is 11 residues long. The CDR3 here is CASSGEDQAFF. The CDR3 coding sequence is TGTGCCAGCAGCGGGGAGGATCAAGCTTTCTTT.

This rearrangement joins TRBV5-1 to TRBJ1-1; TRBD1 matches at 8 bases. CDR3 length: 14 amino acids. The V gene end was trimmed by 2 bases and the J gene end by 4 bases; junction bases not matched to a gene: 4. Germline V gene sequence: CDR1 SGHRS, CDR2 YFSETQ. The CDR3 is CASSLYRGATEAFF. CDR3 DNA: TGCGCCAGCAGCTTATACAGGGGGGCCACTGAAGCTTTCTTT. Using reference TRBV5-1 and TRBJ1-1 for the parts outside the CDR3, the full variable domain is KAGVTQTPRYLIKTRGQQVTLSCSPISGHRSVSWYQQTPGQGLQFLFEYFSETQRNKGNFPGRFSGRQFSNSRSEMNVSTLELGDSALYLCASSLYRGATEAFFGQGTRLTVV.

The table lists this clonotype with a few counts. The chain couples TRBV6-1 to TRBJ2-2; D not resolved. V was pared by 8 bases and J by 4 bases, with 8 bases between. The CDR3 has 12 residues. In germline, CDR1 is MNHNS, CDR2 SASEGT. The CDR3 sequence: CASQDFTGELFF. CDR3 nucleotides: TGTGCCAGCCAAGACTTCACCGGGGAGCTGTTTTTT.